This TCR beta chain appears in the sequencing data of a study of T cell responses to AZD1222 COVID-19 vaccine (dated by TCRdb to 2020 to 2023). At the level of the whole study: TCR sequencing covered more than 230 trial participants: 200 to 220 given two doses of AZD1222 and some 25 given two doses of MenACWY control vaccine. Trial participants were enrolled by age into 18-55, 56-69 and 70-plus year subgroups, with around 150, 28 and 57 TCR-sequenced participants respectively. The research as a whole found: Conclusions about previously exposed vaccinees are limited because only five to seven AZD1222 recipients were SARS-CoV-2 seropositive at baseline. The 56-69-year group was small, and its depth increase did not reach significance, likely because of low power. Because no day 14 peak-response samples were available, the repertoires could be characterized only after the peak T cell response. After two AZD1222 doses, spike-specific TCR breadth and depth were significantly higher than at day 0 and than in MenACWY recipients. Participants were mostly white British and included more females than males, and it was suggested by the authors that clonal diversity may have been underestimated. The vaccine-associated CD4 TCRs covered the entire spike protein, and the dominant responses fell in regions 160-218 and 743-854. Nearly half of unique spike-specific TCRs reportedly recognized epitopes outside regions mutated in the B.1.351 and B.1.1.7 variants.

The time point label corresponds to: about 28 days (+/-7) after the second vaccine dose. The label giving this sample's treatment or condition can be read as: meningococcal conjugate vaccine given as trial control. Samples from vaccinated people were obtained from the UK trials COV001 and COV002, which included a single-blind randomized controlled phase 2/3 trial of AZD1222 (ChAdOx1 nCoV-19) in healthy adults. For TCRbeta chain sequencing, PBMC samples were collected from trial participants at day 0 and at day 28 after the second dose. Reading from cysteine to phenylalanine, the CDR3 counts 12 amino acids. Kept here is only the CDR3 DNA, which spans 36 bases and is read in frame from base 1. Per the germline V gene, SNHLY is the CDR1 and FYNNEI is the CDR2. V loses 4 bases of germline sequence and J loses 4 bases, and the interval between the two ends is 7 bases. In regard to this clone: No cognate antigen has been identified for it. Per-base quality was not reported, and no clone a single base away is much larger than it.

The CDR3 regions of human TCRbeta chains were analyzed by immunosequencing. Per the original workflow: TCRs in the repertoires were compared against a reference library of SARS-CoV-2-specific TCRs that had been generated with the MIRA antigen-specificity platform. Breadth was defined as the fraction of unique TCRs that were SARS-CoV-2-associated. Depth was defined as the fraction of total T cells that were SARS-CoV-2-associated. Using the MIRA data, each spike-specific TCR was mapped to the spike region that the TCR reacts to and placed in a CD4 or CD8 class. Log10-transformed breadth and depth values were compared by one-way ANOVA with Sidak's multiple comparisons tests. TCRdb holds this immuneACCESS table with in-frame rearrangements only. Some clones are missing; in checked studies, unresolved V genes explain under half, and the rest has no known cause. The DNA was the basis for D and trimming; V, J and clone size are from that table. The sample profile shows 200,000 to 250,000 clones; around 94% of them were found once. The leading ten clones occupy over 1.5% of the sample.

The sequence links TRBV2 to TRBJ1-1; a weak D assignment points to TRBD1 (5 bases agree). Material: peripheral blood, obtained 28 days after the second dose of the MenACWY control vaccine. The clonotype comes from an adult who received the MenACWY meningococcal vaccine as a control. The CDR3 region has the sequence CASSVTGTEAFF. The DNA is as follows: TGTGCCAGCAGTGTAACAGGCACTGAAGCTTTCTTT. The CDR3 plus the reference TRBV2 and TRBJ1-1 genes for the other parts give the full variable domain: EPEVTQTPSHQVTQMGQEVILRCVPISNHLYFYWYRQILGQKVEFLVSFYNNEISEKSEIFDDQFSVERPDGSNFTLKIRSTKLEDSAMYFCASSVTGTEAFFGQGTRLTVV.